The entry that follows covers one T cell receptor beta chain sequence. Its target is not known. The source of the sample is a study of T cell responses to AZD1222 COVID-19 vaccine. Regarding the study as a whole: Regions left unmutated in variants are reportedly the target of nearly half of spike-specific TCRs.

Libraries were prepared by immunoSEQ multiplex PCR; TCRdb keeps only in-frame clonotypes and omits some of them. Of approximately 150,000 clones detected, 90% to 95% appear once; the ten largest clones hold around 2.3%. The sample consisted of peripheral blood, taken on day 0 of AZD1222 vaccination. This receptor was identified in an adult in good health.

The CDR3 reads CASSVERGSTGELFF. The CDR3 DNA sequence: TGTGCCAGCAGCGTAGAAAGAGGGTCCACCGGGGAGCTGTTTTTT. The V and J genes are TRBV9 and TRBJ2-2, with D perhaps matching TRBD2 (5 bases). The V gene lost 0 bases and the J gene lost 4 bases, with 10 bases spanning the gap. The germline V gene encodes CDR1 SGDLS and CDR2 YYNGEE. This CDR3 is 15 amino acids long.